This T cell receptor (beta chain) was profiled in a study of blood T cell repertoires in COVID-19. Germline CDR1 SGDLS, CDR2 YYNGEE. V lost 1 base and J lost 4; bases outside the gene matches: 11. This CDR3 spans 17 amino acids. This clone has a single count. Using immunoSEQ multiplex PCR, the repertoire was profiled, and TCRdb retains in-frame clones only, with some absent. The table has 150,000 to 200,000 clones, over 75% seen once. The sample taken for sequencing was PBMCs or T cells enriched from blood (not recorded which). The origin of this receptor is a man between 50 and 59 years old who had recovered from COVID-19. This rearrangement joins TRBV9 to TRBJ2-5, with 9 positions matching TRBD1. The CDR3 region has the DNA TGTGCCAGCAGCGTAACAGGGGGCGCACCCCCTAGAGAGACCCAGTACTTC. This translates into CASSVTGGAPPRETQYF.